These T cell receptor beta chains were read from a single sample in a study of blood T cells in healthy people across ages. TCRdb re-analysed the 5' RACE reads in MiXCR, keeping a single row per CDR3 protein. The sample carries some 670,000 distinct CDR3 sequences, 45% to 60% recorded once. Material: blood. Source of these receptors: a woman older than 75 in good health. The CDR3 runs from the conserved cysteine through the conserved F or W. The D gene is left open where the match is weak. The listing skips clone size in some rows; elsewhere it reads once, few, many or a size class.

J,V,D,size,length,CDR3,DNA
TRBJ1-2,TRBV6-6,-,once,16,CASSYPQDQSEYGHTF,TGTGCCAGCAGTTACCCCCAGGACCAGTCAGAATATGGCCACACCTTC
TRBJ2-1,TRBV28,TRBD2,-,18,CASRSSLGTSGRAREQFF,TGTGCCAGCAGATCCTCGCTCGGGACTAGCGGGAGGGCCCGTGAGCAGTTCTTC
TRBJ1-6,TRBV6-5,TRBD1,many,15,CASTKWTGVTSPLHF,TGTGCCAGCACTAAATGGACAGGGGTTACTTCACCCCTCCACTTT
TRBJ2-2,TRBV4-2,TRBD2,many,16,CASSLSTSGSAGELFF,TGTGCCAGCAGCCTTTCGACTAGCGGGAGTGCCGGGGAGCTGTTTTTT
TRBJ2-7,TRBV7-2,TRBD2,-,16,CASSPFSGRATNEQYF,TGTGCCAGCAGCCCCTTTAGCGGGAGGGCTACGAACGAGCAGTACTTC
TRBJ1-2,TRBV6-5,-,few,16,CASSYSSNTGLGGYTF,TGTGCCAGCAGTTACTCGAGTAATACAGGGTTGGGTGGCTACACCTTC
TRBJ2-1,TRBV27,-,many,15,CASSYSGSEYNEQFF,TGTGCCAGCAGTTACTCAGGGTCAGAATACAATGAGCAGTTCTTC
TRBJ2-5,TRBV14,-,-,16,CASSPRQEGRPETQYF,TGTGCCAGCAGCCCAAGACAGGAGGGGAGGCCGGAGACCCAGTACTTC
TRBJ2-7,TRBV29-1,-,-,13,CSVGGSENYEQYF,TGCAGTGTTGGAGGGTCTGAAAACTACGAGCAGTACTTC
TRBJ2-3,TRBV10-3,-,many,12,CAISEYEDTQYF,TGTGCCATCAGTGAGTACGAAGATACGCAGTATTTT
TRBJ2-7,TRBV6-1,TRBD1,many,14,CASALGQGSYEQYF,TGTGCCAGTGCTTTAGGACAGGGTTCCTACGAGCAGTACTTC
TRBJ2-3,TRBV2,-,many,15,CASSATGQPTDTQYF,TGTGCCAGCAGTGCGACCGGACAGCCAACAGATACGCAGTATTTT
TRBJ2-7,TRBV12-3/TRBV12-4,TRBD2,-,15,CASSFQTSGDYEQYF,TGTGCCAGCAGTTTCCAGACTAGCGGGGATTACGAGCAGTACTTC
TRBJ1-1,TRBV20-1,-,-,14,CSARVGSEDTEAFF,TGCAGTGCTAGAGTAGGAAGTGAGGACACTGAAGCTTTCTTT
TRBJ2-1,TRBV20-1,TRBD2,-,16,CSARPTSGGNYNEQFF,TGCAGTGCTAGACCCACTAGCGGGGGGAACTACAATGAGCAGTTCTTC
TRBJ2-2,TRBV18,-,few,15,CASSAGAGGTGELFF,TGTGCCAGCTCGGCCGGAGCTGGTGGGACCGGGGAGCTGTTTTTT
TRBJ2-5,TRBV2,-,-,14,CASRVGLGGGTQYF,TGTGCCAGCAGGGTCGGACTAGGAGGGGGGACCCAGTACTTC
TRBJ1-2,TRBV6-1,-,once,14,CASIGLRQAGGYTF,TGTGCCAGCATCGGTCTCCGCCAGGCGGGCGGCTACACCTTC
TRBJ2-1,TRBV20-1,-,few,16,CSARDHREQGYNEQFF,TGCAGTGCTAGAGATCACAGGGAGCAAGGGTACAATGAGCAGTTCTTC
TRBJ1-6,TRBV7-9,TRBD1,-,15,CASSGWTGGLSPLHF,TGTGCCAGTAGCGGCTGGACAGGGGGCTTATCACCCCTCCACTTT
TRBJ1-2,TRBV7-2,-,once,14,CASSRVNADYGYTF,TGTGCCAGCAGCCGCGTAAACGCAGACTATGGCTACACCTTC
TRBJ2-4,TRBV20-1,-,-,14,CSARDGRGWNIQYF,TGCAGTGCTAGAGATGGACGGGGGTGGAACATTCAGTACTTC
TRBJ1-4,TRBV6-5,-,-,14,CASSYEGYNEKLFF,TGTGCCAGCAGTTACGAGGGATACAATGAAAAACTGTTTTTT
TRBJ2-5,TRBV20-1,-,many,15,CSARDPTSSGETQYF,TGCAGTGCTAGAGACCCTACTTCTAGTGGTGAGACCCAGTACTTC
TRBJ2-3,TRBV5-5,TRBD2,-,18,CASSLRLTGTSGTDTQYF,TGTGCCAGCAGCTTGAGACTCACCGGGACTAGCGGCACAGATACGCAGTATTTT
TRBJ2-7,TRBV19,-,many,14,CASSIRGDNYEQYF,TGTGCCAGTAGTATCCGTGGGGACAACTACGAGCAGTACTTC
TRBJ2-5,TRBV9,-,few,15,CASSVAGVAGETQYF,TGTGCCAGCAGCGTAGCGGGAGTGGCGGGAGAGACCCAGTACTTC
TRBJ2-7,TRBV28,-,many,12,CASRGKGYEQYF,TGTGCCAGCAGGGGGAAAGGGTACGAGCAGTACTTC
TRBJ2-2,TRBV5-1,TRBD2,-,16,CASSSSAGANTGELFF,TGCGCCAGCAGCTCTTCAGCGGGAGCGAACACCGGGGAGCTGTTTTTT
TRBJ2-4,TRBV3-1,-,-,13,CASSQGGVDIRYF,TGTGCCAGCAGCCAAGGGGGAGTCGACATTCGGTACTTC
TRBJ2-3,TRBV20-1,TRBD2,once,17,CSALTSGTSLGTDTQYF,TGCAGTGCACTCACTAGCGGGACATCACTAGGCACAGATACGCAGTATTTT
TRBJ1-5,TRBV6-5,-,few,13,CASWLRAGQPQHF,TGTGCCAGCTGGTTGAGGGCAGGGCAGCCCCAGCATTTT
TRBJ1-5,TRBV7-2,TRBD1,-,13,CASSSYRGGPQHF,TGTGCCAGCAGCTCGTACAGGGGCGGGCCCCAGCATTTT
TRBJ2-3,TRBV9,TRBD1,-,16,CASSPRRQGHTDTQYF,TGTGCCAGCAGCCCCCGCCGACAGGGGCACACAGATACGCAGTATTTT
TRBJ1-1,TRBV4-2,-,many,15,CASSPPNRVDTEAFF,TGTGCCAGCAGCCCGCCAAACAGGGTCGACACTGAAGCTTTCTTT
TRBJ1-2,TRBV13,-,-,15,CASSSRGSTNYGYTF,TGTGCCAGCAGCTCCAGGGGTTCGACCAACTATGGCTACACCTTC
TRBJ2-5,TRBV28,-,-,13,CASALGFPETQYF,TGTGCCAGCGCACTGGGGTTTCCAGAGACCCAGTACTTC
TRBJ2-7,TRBV20-1,-,-,12,CRRLGQDSEQYF,TGCAGACGGTTGGGCCAAGACTCCGAGCAGTACTTC
TRBJ2-1,TRBV12-3/TRBV12-4,-,-,14,CATIGGGFYNEQFF,TGTGCAACGATAGGGGGGGGGTTCTACAATGAGCAGTTCTTC
TRBJ2-3,TRBV6-1,-,many,14,CASSGQLFTDTQYF,TGTGCCAGCAGTGGGCAGCTTTTCACAGATACGCAGTATTTT
TRBJ2-1,TRBV5-1,TRBD2,many,16,CASSLSLAGGLNEQFF,TGCGCCAGCAGCTTGTCCCTAGCGGGAGGTCTGAATGAGCAGTTCTTC
TRBJ2-2,TRBV20-1,-,-,15,CSAGDWGANTGELFF,TGCAGTGCTGGAGATTGGGGGGCCAACACCGGGGAGCTGTTTTTT
TRBJ2-3,TRBV20-1,-,many,15,CSAPDRRGGTDTQYF,TGCAGTGCCCCAGACCGCAGGGGAGGCACAGATACGCAGTATTTT
TRBJ2-1,TRBV7-3,-,-,15,CASSLHAVVEVEQFF,TGTGCCAGCAGCCTCCATGCCGTAGTAGAGGTTGAGCAGTTCTTC
TRBJ2-1,TRBV5-1,TRBD2,-,15,CASSLVLAGDNEQFF,TGCGCCAGCAGCTTGGTTCTAGCGGGAGACAATGAGCAGTTCTTC
TRBJ1-5,TRBV12-3/TRBV12-4,-,many,14,CASSFGGANQPQHF,TGTGCCAGCAGTTTCGGGGGGGCCAATCAGCCCCAGCATTTT
TRBJ2-2,TRBV7-2,-,-,16,CASSHDSLLNTGELFF,TGTGCCAGCAGCCATGACAGTTTATTGAACACCGGGGAGCTGTTTTTT
TRBJ1-1,TRBV6-2/TRBV6-3,-,once,12,CASRPQNTEAFF,TGTGCCAGCAGGCCCCAGAACACTGAAGCTTTCTTT
TRBJ1-6,TRBV12-3/TRBV12-4,-,-,13,CANIRTNADGLHF,TGTGCCAACATCCGGACAAACGCAGATGGGCTCCACTTT
TRBJ2-3,TRBV25-1,TRBD1,few,17,CASVPGQGHPSTDTQYF,TGTGCCAGCGTGCCGGGACAGGGGCATCCGAGCACAGATACGCAGTATTTT
TRBJ1-6,TRBV6-6,TRBD1,once,16,CASSSNPGTDNSPLHF,TGTGCCAGCAGTTCCAACCCCGGGACAGATAATTCACCCCTCCACTTT
TRBJ2-1,TRBV18,-,-,16,CASSPPKGVGGNEQFF,TGTGCCAGCTCACCACCGAAGGGGGTCGGGGGCAATGAGCAGTTCTTC
TRBJ1-2,TRBV7-9,-,many,15,CASSLVIPHNYGYTF,TGTGCCAGCAGCTTAGTGATCCCACATAACTATGGCTACACCTTC
TRBJ1-5,TRBV5-1,-,-,16,CASSLEGHAAGQPQHF,TGCGCCAGCAGCTTGGAGGGACATGCGGCGGGCCAGCCCCAGCATTTT
TRBJ2-5,TRBV11-3,TRBD1,-,16,CASSSYTATGKETQYF,TGTGCCAGCAGCTCCTACACCGCGACAGGGAAAGAGACCCAGTACTTC
TRBJ1-6,TRBV15,-,-,14,CATSRGAGRVALHF,TGTGCCACCAGCAGAGGCGCAGGACGCGTTGCCCTCCACTTT
TRBJ2-1,TRBV20-1,TRBD2,-,16,CSARVRTSGGGNEQFF,TGCAGTGCTAGAGTTCGGACTAGCGGGGGGGGCAATGAGCAGTTCTTC
TRBJ2-4,TRBV5-1,TRBD1,-,14,CASSPTGGLGFQYF,TGCGCCAGCAGCCCAACAGGGGGCCTTGGTTTTCAGTACTTC